This entry is about one T cell receptor (beta chain). This record comes from a study of blood T cell repertoires in COVID-19. Study details: The cDNA or gDNA used as material had been derived from T cells, B-cell-depleted T cells, or PBMCs.

CDR1 and CDR2 (germline): SGHNT, YYREEE (reference sequence). The trim removed 4 bases at V and 4 bases at J, leaving 7 bases unmatched. The CDR3 is 16 residues long. Sequenced by immunoSEQ multiplex PCR; TCRdb stores in-frame clones only, minus some. The sample yields about 170,000 clones, roughly four fifths seen once. The sequenced material came from peripheral blood. This sequence was found in a woman older than 75 with acute or convalescent COVID-19. The rearrangement joins TRBV5-4 to TRBJ2-1; the match to TRBD2 covers 11 bases. As DNA, the CDR3 is TGTGCCAGCAGCGCCGGGACTAGCGGACCGTACAATGAGCAGTTCTTC. Protein product: CASSAGTSGPYNEQFF.